The clone carrying this T cell receptor (beta chain) was seen only a few times. Its antigen is currently unknown. V lost 3 bases, J lost 6 bases, and 8 bases lay in between. The CDR3 length is 11 residues. Germline CDR1 reads SQVTM; CDR2 reads ANQGSEA. These data originate in a study of tissue T cells after allogeneic stem cell transplantation. Broader study findings: Blood and spleen captured only part of the tissue TCR repertoire. Across patients, clones rarely overlapped, yet motif clusters were shared tissue-specifically.

Here immunoSEQ multiplex PCR was the method, and the copy in TCRdb shows in-frame clones only, minus some. The sample shows some 9,000 clones, approximately 60% of them seen only once. Autopsy tissues included GI tract, liver, skin and lymphoid organs. The sample was tissue from the jejunum, taken at autopsy. The V gene is TRBV29-1, the J gene TRBJ1-1, with D hard to call. The TCR comes from a female donor over 55 with lung cancer. The CDR3 loop is CSVELDSEAFF. The CDR3 DNA reads TGCAGCGTTGAGCTGGACTCTGAAGCTTTCTTT.